These 13 T cell receptor beta chains were all obtained from the same sample, sequenced in a study of blood T cell repertoires in COVID-19. The repertoire was sequenced with immunoSEQ multiplex PCR; TCRdb's copy has only in-frame clones and lacks some. The sample lists around 300,000 clones, 80% to 90% seen once, with 2% to 2.5% in the top ten. The sample comprised PBMCs or T cells enriched from blood (not recorded which). Receptors were obtained from a woman under 30 who had recovered from COVID-19.

The chain uses TRBV5-1 and TRBJ1-4; 8 bases are shared with TRBD1. The CDR3 is 14 amino acids. Germline values: CDR1 SGHRS, CDR2 YFSETQ. V lost 6 bases and J lost 5; bases outside the gene matches: 6. CDR3 amino acids: CASNPQGENEKLFF. For the CDR3, the DNA is TGCGCCAGCAACCCACAGGGGGAGAATGAAAAACTGTTTTTT.

The chain is built from TRBV7-9 and TRBJ2-1; weak D call: TRBD1 (5 bases). The CDR3 runs to 15 residues. CDR1 and CDR2 from the germline V gene are SEHNR and FQNEAQ (reference sequence). Trimming stripped 5 bases from V and 3 bases from J, with 14 bases between. The DNA for the CDR3 is TGTGCCAGCAGCCCCTCCAGGCAGGGCTACAATGAGCAGTTCTTC. It encodes CASSPSRQGYNEQFF. The full variable domain, its missing parts supplied by reference TRBV7-9 and TRBJ2-1, is DTGVSQNPRHKITKRGQNVTFRCDPISEHNRLYWYRQTLGQGPEFLTYFQNEAQLEKSRLLSDRFSAERPKGSFSTLEIQRTEQGDSAMYLCASSPSRQGYNEQFFGPGTRLTVL.

The chain has TRBV2 and TRBJ1-1; D is possibly TRBD1 (5 bases). Germline loops: CDR1 SNHLY, CDR2 FYNNEI. V lost 8 bases and J 0 bases, leaving 19 bases between the germline ends. The CDR3 is 16 amino acids. CDR3 sequence (DNA): TGTGCCAGCTCATGGCCGCGGGGCGGGATGAACACTGAAGCTTTCTTT. The encoded protein is CASSWPRGGMNTEAFF.

This clone was counted a single time. This same CDR3 is encoded by further DNA sequences in the sample. This rearrangement joins TRBV19 to TRBJ2-7, with D unclear. Germline V CDR1 and CDR2: LNHDA, SQIVND (reference sequence). V lost 3 bases and J lost 0, with 6 bases in between. The CDR3 runs 13 residues. The CDR3 loop is CASSIRDSYEQYF. Here the CDR3 DNA reads TGTGCCAGTAGTATCCGAGACTCCTACGAGCAGTACTTC.

The genes are TRBV15 and TRBJ1-2, with 7 bases lining up with TRBD1. V lost 2 bases, J lost 1 base, and 10 bases stayed unmatched. Germline CDR1 LNHNV, CDR2 YYDKDF (reference sequence). This CDR3 is built from 17 residues. The CDR3 DNA sequence: TGTGCCACCAGCAGACTGGTCGGGACAGCCGTTAACTATGGCTACACCTTC. This gives the protein CATSRLVGTAVNYGYTF.

The chain recombines TRBV5-4 with TRBJ1-2; D is unclear. The CDR3 has 16 residues. Germline CDR1 is SGHNT and CDR2 is YYREEE (reference sequence). The V end lost 6 bases, the J end lost 5 bases, and 23 bases lay between the germline ends. CDR3 DNA: TGTGCCAGCACCCACCGTGAGGCGGGGTTTGGGTATGGCTACACCTTC. It translates to CASTHREAGFGYGYTF.

The chain couples TRBV7-9 to TRBJ2-3, with 12 bases fitting TRBD2. The V gene's germline CDR1 is SEHNR and CDR2 FQNEAQ (reference sequence). The CDR3 runs 18 residues. V shed 5 bases and J 4 bases; nucleotides not matched to a gene: 13. In DNA form, the CDR3 reads TGTGCCAGCAGCACTCGGACTAGCGGGGTTATACAGGCAGATACGCAGTATTTT. Its translation is CASSTRTSGVIQADTQYF. Supplemented by reference TRBV7-9 and TRBJ2-3, the full variable domain reads DTGVSQNPRHKITKRGQNVTFRCDPISEHNRLYWYRQTLGQGPEFLTYFQNEAQLEKSRLLSDRFSAERPKGSFSTLEIQRTEQGDSAMYLCASSTRTSGVIQADTQYFGPGTRLTVL.

The chain joins TRBV5-8 to TRBJ2-7; 8 nucleotides match TRBD1. This CDR3 has 17 amino acids. The V gene end was trimmed by 4 bases and the J gene end by 2 bases; junction bases not matched to a gene: 14. The V gene's germline CDR1 is SGHTS and CDR2 YDEGEE. The CDR3 region is CASSPTWTGILAYEQYF. DNA of the CDR3: TGTGCCAGCAGCCCTACTTGGACAGGGATACTAGCCTACGAGCAGTACTTC.

The chain carries TRBV20-1 and TRBJ1-2; TRBD1 matches 8 bases. Germline trimming cut 3 bases from V and 8 bases from J; bases unmatched to any gene: 14. Germline-derived CDR1 and CDR2 are DFQATT and SNEGSKA (reference sequence). The CDR3 runs to 15 residues. CDR3 sequence reads: CSASPRGRGLVGYTF. CDR3 coding DNA: TGCAGTGCTAGTCCTAGGGGCAGGGGGCTGGTGGGCTACACCTTC.

In nucleotides, the CDR3 is TGTGCCACCAGCAGAGATCTCGGACAGGGGGACTATGGCTACACCTTC. It translates to CATSRDLGQGDYGYTF. J is TRBJ1-2 and V is TRBV15; 10 positions agree with TRBD1. The J segment lost 3 bases and the V segment lost 0 bases, leaving 4 bases of the junction unmatched. The CDR3 runs 16 residues. The germline CDR1 and CDR2 sequences are LNHNV and YYDKDF (reference sequence). Using reference TRBV15 and TRBJ1-2 for the parts outside the CDR3, the full variable domain is DAMVIQNPRYQVTQFGKPVTLSCSQTLNHNVMYWYQQKSSQAPKLLFHYYDKDFNNEADTPDNFQSRRPNTSFCFLDIRSPGLGDTAMYLCATSRDLGQGDYGYTFGSGTRLTVV.

The gene calls are TRBV5-1 and TRBJ1-2; D not resolved. Germline V gene lookup returns CDR1 SGHRS and CDR2 YFSETQ. V was trimmed by 1 base and J by 2 bases, leaving 9 bases between them. The CDR3 runs to 14 residues. This chain's CDR3 is CASSLNPVNYGYTF. The CDR3 DNA reads TGCGCCAGCAGCTTGAACCCAGTAAACTATGGCTACACCTTC.

The V and J genes are TRBV12-3 or TRBV12-4 and TRBJ2-2; TRBD1 matches 9 bases. Trimming took 6 bases from V and 6 from J; bases not matched to a gene: 2. The CDR3 covers 13 residues. In nucleotides, the CDR3 is TGTGCCAGCAGGGACAGGGGCGCCGGGGAGCTGTTTTTT. Translating gives CASRDRGAGELFF.

The chain links TRBV10-3 to TRBJ2-3; D possibly corresponds to TRBD1 (6 bases). V lost 4 bases and J lost 5, with 10 bases in between. Germline V gene data show CDR1 as ENHRY and CDR2 as SYGVKD. The CDR3 is 13 amino acids. CDR3 in amino acids: CAISAGAEDTQYF. DNA for the CDR3: TGTGCCATCAGTGCAGGGGCGGAAGATACGCAGTATTTT.